This passage covers 25 T cell receptor beta chains from one sample sequenced in a study of Tregs in tolerant kidney transplant recipients. Antigens for these TCRs are unknown. This table comes from immunoSEQ multiplex PCR, and its TCRdb copy is limited to in-frame clones, with some not included. The sample holds about 4,800 clones, just under 40% seen once. Sequencing used CD8+ T cells from blood cultured with allogeneic cells. These receptors originate from a human donor in good health.

By sample fraction, this clone is large. This rearrangement joins TRBV19 to TRBJ2-7, with 7 bases lining up with TRBD1. CDR3 length: 14 amino acids. The germline V gene encodes CDR1 LNHDA and CDR2 SQIVND (reference sequence). The junction had 8 bases not matched to a gene; V was cut back by 4 bases and J by 5 bases. For the CDR3, the DNA is TGTGCCAGTAGTAACCGACAGGGTATCCACGAGCAGTACTTC. Translation gives CASSNRQGIHEQYF. Full variable domain (missing parts from reference TRBV19 and TRBJ2-7): DGGITQSPKYLFRKEGQNVTLSCEQNLNHDAMYWYRQDPGQGLRLIYYSQIVNDFQKGDIAEGYSVSREKKESFPLTVTSAQKNPTAFYLCASSNRQGIHEQYFGPGTRLTVT.

The CDR3: CASSSPRETGTSGYEQYF. As DNA, the CDR3 is TGTGCCAGCAGCTCCCCCAGAGAGACGGGGACTAGCGGCTACGAGCAGTACTTC. The chain uses TRBV11-2 and TRBJ2-7, with 11 bases lining up with TRBD2. V was pared by 4 bases and J by 3 bases, with 14 bases of the junction left unmatched. The CDR3 contains 18 residues. Germline-derived CDR1 and CDR2 are SGHAT and FQNNGV. Filled out from reference TRBV11-2 and TRBJ2-7, the complete variable domain reads EAGVAQSPRYKIIEKRQSVAFWCNPISGHATLYWYQQILGQGPKLLIQFQNNGVVDDSQLPKDRFSAERLKGVDSTLKIQPAKLEDSAVYLCASSSPRETGTSGYEQYFGPGTRLTVT.

The chain recombines TRBV6-6 with TRBJ2-3; D remains ambiguous. V was trimmed by 0 bases and J by 3 bases, leaving 4 bases between them. Germline CDR1 and CDR2: MNHNY and SVGAGI (reference sequence). The CDR3 has 13 residues. The CDR3 here is CASSYSPTDTQYF. CDR3 DNA sequence: TGTGCCAGCAGTTACTCTCCAACAGATACGCAGTATTTT.

This clone was seen a single time. The J gene is TRBJ2-5, the V gene TRBV27; D gene unclear. There are 13 residues in the CDR3. Germline V gives CDR1 MNHEY, CDR2 SMNVEV (reference sequence). Trimming removed 3 bases at V and 4 bases at J, with 9 bases between. The CDR3 nucleotides read TGTGCCAGCAGTTTCCCCCCCGGAGAGACCCAGTACTTC. This gives the protein CASSFPPGETQYF.

This clone was observed a few times. The germline gene is not matched at one end of the junction; a read error may be the cause. CDR3: CASSTGGLQPQHF. The CDR3 nucleotides read TGTGCCAGCAGCACCGGGGGGCTTCAGCCCCAGCATTTT. The chain recombines TRBV4-1 with TRBJ1-5, with TRBD1 as a possible D gene (6 bases). The CDR3 has 13 amino acids. Germline assignment: CDR1 MGHRA and CDR2 YSYEKL.

This clone is medium-sized (0.01 to 0.1%). The chain combines TRBV28 with TRBJ2-5; 11 nucleotides match TRBD2. The junction had 3 bases not matched to a gene; V was cut back by 1 base and J by 8 bases. Germline V gene lookup returns CDR1 MDHEN and CDR2 SYDVKM. The CDR3 covers 14 residues. The CDR3 here is CASSLSTSGSTQYF. The CDR3 bases are TGTGCCAGCAGTTTATCAACTAGCGGGAGTACCCAGTACTTC. The full variable domain, with the rest looked up from reference TRBV28 and TRBJ2-5, is DVKVTQSSRYLVKRTGEKVFLECVQDMDHENMFWYRQDPGLGLRLIYFSYDVKMKEKGDIPEGYSVSREKKERFSLILESASTNQTSMYLCASSLSTSGSTQYFGPGTRLLVL.

The V gene is TRBV18, the J gene TRBJ2-1, with 10 bases aligning to TRBD2. The length of the CDR3 is 16 residues. Trimming took 4 bases from V and 7 from J; bases not matched to a gene: 10. Germline V gene lookup returns CDR1 KGHSH and CDR2 LQKENI. The CDR3 region has the DNA TGTGCCAGCTCACTTAACCTAGCGGGGGCTACGAATGAGCAGTTCTTC. Encoded protein: CASSLNLAGATNEQFF.

This clone is medium-sized (0.01 to 0.1%) in the sample. The chain has TRBV7-2 and TRBJ2-1; no firm D call. This CDR3 comprises 11 residues. The V gene's germline CDR1 is SGHTA and CDR2 FQGNSA. V was shortened by 1 base and J by 9 bases, with 4 bases between the two germline ends. Here the CDR3 reads CASSLGVEQFF. The CDR3 DNA reads TGTGCCAGCAGCTTAGGGGTTGAGCAGTTCTTC.

The rearrangement links TRBV29-1 to TRBJ2-7; D gene uncertain. Germline lookup yields CDR1 SQVTM and CDR2 ANQGSEA. V dropped 5 bases and J dropped 4 bases, with 9 bases sitting between them. The CDR3 runs 11 residues. This CDR3 is CSVSHGYEQYF. CDR3 in DNA: TGCAGCGTTTCACATGGGTACGAGCAGTACTTC.

The chain is built from TRBV11-2 and TRBJ2-7; D is undetermined. Trimming stripped 6 bases from V and 7 bases from J, with 13 bases between. The CDR3 has 12 residues. CDR1 is SGHAT and CDR2 is FQNNGV in the germline V gene. This CDR3 is CASRSTGWEQYF. The CDR3 DNA reads TGTGCCAGCAGATCTACCGGGTGGGAGCAGTACTTC.

This clone was observed many times. The rearrangement joins TRBV7-9 to TRBJ1-4; 7 positions agree with TRBD1. CDR3 length equals 15 residues. V trimming: 5 bases; J trimming: 4 bases; junction bases outside the gene matches: 7. Germline V lookup: CDR1 SEHNR, CDR2 FQNEAQ (reference sequence). The CDR3 DNA is TGTGCCAGCAGCATTGGGACAGTCCATAATGAAAAACTGTTTTTT. Translated, it gives CASSIGTVHNEKLFF.

This clone was counted between two and nine times. The chain combines TRBV4-1 with TRBJ2-2, with D unclear. The CDR3 loop spans 16 amino acids. CDR1 MGHRA and CDR2 YSYEKL come from the germline V gene. V dropped 1 base and J dropped 5 bases, with 14 bases sitting between them. The CDR3 region is CASSQARSLSTGELFF. The CDR3 nucleotides are TGCGCCAGCAGCCAAGCTCGATCCCTAAGTACCGGGGAGCTGTTTTTT.

This clone was detected only a few times. This chain links TRBV2 with TRBJ1-3, with D unclear. The CDR3 has 15 amino acids. Trimming left V 0 bases short and J 5 bases short, with 11 bases between. Germline CDR1 SNHLY, CDR2 FYNNEI. The CDR3, as DNA: TGTGCCAGCAGTGAAGCGTTCCACCATAGAAACACCATATATTTT. Its protein product is CASSEAFHHRNTIYF.

Notes on this clone: With only one base between it and a far larger clone, this is likely a read error. This specimen includes other DNA sequences encoding the same CDR3. The V call is TRBV30, the J call TRBJ2-3; TRBD1 matches 7 bases. This CDR3 is built from 14 residues. CDR1 GTSNPN and CDR2 SVGIG come from the germline V gene (reference sequence). After removal of 2 bases from V and 1 base from J, the junction contained 3 bases not matched to a gene. The CDR3 reads CAWSKGQGTDTQYF. CDR3 bases: TGTGCCTGGAGTAAAGGACAGGGCACAGATACGCAGTATTTT.

V gene TRBV2 combines with J gene TRBJ2-1; D not resolved. Germline values: CDR1 SNHLY, CDR2 FYNNEI. V shed 8 bases and J shed 2 bases, with 7 bases lying between them. The CDR3 runs 12 residues. The CDR3 sequence is CASRLAYNEQFF. Written as DNA, the CDR3 is TGTGCCAGCCGTTTAGCCTACAATGAGCAGTTCTTC.

This clone was detected a few times. V gene TRBV5-4 combines with J gene TRBJ2-2, with unresolved D. The V gene's germline CDR1 is SGHNT and CDR2 YYREEE (reference sequence). The CDR3 covers 14 residues. Trimming removed 3 bases from V and 7 bases from J, with 13 bases in between. This CDR3 reads CASSSGNADGELFF. For the CDR3, the DNA is TGTGCCAGCAGCTCTGGGAACGCCGACGGGGAGCTGTTTTTT.

This clone was seen a handful of times. The chain recombines TRBV11-3 with TRBJ2-7; D possibly corresponds to TRBD1 (5 bases). V was pared by 1 base and J by 9 bases, with 19 bases between. The CDR3 sequence is 15 residues long. The V gene's germline CDR1 is SGHNT and CDR2 YENEEA. CDR3 nucleotides: TGTGCCAGCAGCTTAGTCGACAGCGATGGGGCCGGGCAGTACTTC. It translates to CASSLVDSDGAGQYF.

This clone is deemed large. The V and J genes are TRBV27 and TRBJ2-7; no reliable D call. Germline CDR1 is MNHEY and CDR2 is SMNVEV (reference sequence). The CDR3 extends over 13 amino acids. With 3 bases removed from V and 1 base from J, the gap between germline ends came to 7 bases. CDR3 amino acids: CASSFGVSYEQYF. CDR3 DNA: TGTGCCAGCAGTTTCGGAGTTTCCTACGAGCAGTACTTC.

This chain links TRBV4-2 with TRBJ2-2; TRBD2 matches at 8 bases. CDR1 is LGHNA and CDR2 is YNFKEQ in the germline V gene. Trimming cost V 5 bases and J 6 bases; bases outside gene matches: 17. This CDR3 has 18 amino acids. The CDR3 DNA follows: TGTGCCAGCAGCTGGGTAGCGGGAACCAGTAGTCACGCCGGGGAGCTGTTTTTT. It specifies CASSWVAGTSSHAGELFF.

This clone counts as medium-sized. The V call is TRBV27, the J call TRBJ1-1; D unresolved. The CDR3 has 14 amino acids. V dropped 5 bases and J dropped 0 bases, with 10 bases sitting between them. CDR1 is MNHEY and CDR2 is SMNVEV in the germline V gene (reference sequence). CDR3 DNA sequence: TGTGCCAGCAGTCGAATATGGATGAACACTGAAGCTTTCTTT. This gives the protein CASSRIWMNTEAFF.

This chain joins TRBV2 and TRBJ1-2; possibly TRBD1 for D (5 bases). Germline lookup yields CDR1 SNHLY and CDR2 FYNNEI. V lost 6 bases to trimming and J lost 5 bases, with 19 bases between them. The CDR3 length is 15 residues. CDR3 DNA: TGTGCCAGCAGACCCTCCCGGGACTCCCAATATGGCTACACCTTC. This gives the protein CASRPSRDSQYGYTF.

The rearrangement joins TRBV9 to TRBJ2-1; 9 nucleotides agree with TRBD2. V shed 6 bases and J 4 bases; nucleotides not matched to a gene: 5. There are 14 residues in the CDR3. Germline CDR1 is SGDLS and CDR2 is YYNGEE. The CDR3 reads CASNAGGPYNEQFF. CDR3 in DNA: TGTGCCAGCAACGCGGGGGGGCCGTACAATGAGCAGTTCTTC. Looking up the rest from reference TRBV9 and TRBJ2-1 gives the full variable domain: DSGVTQTPKHLITATGQRVTLRCSPRSGDLSVYWYQQSLDQGLQFLIQYYNGEERAKGNILERFSAQQFPDLHSELNLSSLELGDSALYFCASNAGGPYNEQFFGPGTRLTVL.

This clone has more than one count but fewer than ten. The chain recombines TRBV4-1 with TRBJ2-5, with D perhaps TRBD2 (7 bases). Germline-derived CDR1 and CDR2 are MGHRA and YSYEKL. The ends were cut back, 1 base at V and 5 bases at J, with 17 bases in the middle. The CDR3 runs 16 residues. The DNA for the CDR3 is TGCGCCAGCAGCCAAGTTTGGGGGGGGGCCTCTGAGACCCAGTACTTC. Translation: CASSQVWGGASETQYF.

V usage is TRBV19 and J usage is TRBJ1-1, with 8 bases identical to TRBD1. There are 15 residues in the CDR3. CDR1 is LNHDA and CDR2 is SQIVND in the germline V gene (reference sequence). The V segment lost 3 bases and the J segment 6 bases; nucleotides outside the gene matches: 9. The CDR3 DNA reads TGTGCCAGTAGTATGGTGTCAGGGGGCTACGCTGAAGCTTTCTTT. This sequence encodes CASSMVSGGYAEAFF.

This clone was seen only a few times. The chain carries TRBV9 and TRBJ2-7, with TRBD1 identical over 9 bases. V lost 4 bases and J lost 5; bases outside the gene matches: 7. There are 14 residues in the CDR3. From germline, CDR1 is SGDLS and CDR2 YYNGEE. The chain's CDR3 is CASSQGTGYNEQYF. CDR3 bases: TGTGCCAGCAGCCAGGGGACAGGGTATAACGAGCAGTACTTC.